The source of this T cell receptor beta chain is a study of blood T cell repertoires in COVID-19. Study at large: Collection of acute and convalescent COVID-19 samples took place in the United States, Italy and Spain. Nucleic acid was either cDNA or gDNA, and it came from T cells, B-cell-depleted T cells, or PBMCs.

Profiling relied on immunoSEQ multiplex PCR, and the TCRdb table lists in-frame clones only, not all of them. Of 250,000 or so clones listed, about 88% are singletons. This TCR came from a woman in her sixties or seventies with COVID-19, enrolled during active disease. The specimen sequenced was peripheral blood.

CDR3 region: CASSSLLGVTGELFF. CDR3 bases: TGTGCCAGCAGCTCCTTACTAGGCGTCACCGGGGAGCTGTTTTTT. This sequence joins TRBV11-2 and TRBJ2-2; tentatively, D is TRBD2 (5 bases). CDR1 and CDR2 (germline): SGHAT, FQNNGV. The CDR3 totals 15 residues. Trimming stripped 4 bases from V and 4 bases from J, with 13 bases between. Drawing the rest from reference TRBV11-2 and TRBJ2-2, the complete variable domain is EAGVAQSPRYKIIEKRQSVAFWCNPISGHATLYWYQQILGQGPKLLIQFQNNGVVDDSQLPKDRFSAERLKGVDSTLKIQPAKLEDSAVYLCASSSLLGVTGELFFGEGSRLTVL.